This TCR beta chain comes out of a study of blood T cell repertoires in COVID-19. With 3 bases clipped from V and 6 bases from J, the junction kept 4 bases outside the gene matches. CDR3 size: 14 residues. The V gene's germline CDR1 is KGHSH and CDR2 LQKENI. Assay used: immunoSEQ multiplex PCR; TCRdb lists only in-frame clones, some missing. Of approximately 61,000 clones in the sample, approximately 86% were seen once. The chain couples TRBV18 to TRBJ1-2, with 10 bases matching TRBD1. Sequenced sample: peripheral blood. This receptor was taken from a man in his sixties or seventies with acute or convalescent COVID-19. CDR3 in DNA: TGTGCCAGCTCACCGGGACAGGGGAGGGATGGCTACACCTTC. Translating it yields CASSPGQGRDGYTF.